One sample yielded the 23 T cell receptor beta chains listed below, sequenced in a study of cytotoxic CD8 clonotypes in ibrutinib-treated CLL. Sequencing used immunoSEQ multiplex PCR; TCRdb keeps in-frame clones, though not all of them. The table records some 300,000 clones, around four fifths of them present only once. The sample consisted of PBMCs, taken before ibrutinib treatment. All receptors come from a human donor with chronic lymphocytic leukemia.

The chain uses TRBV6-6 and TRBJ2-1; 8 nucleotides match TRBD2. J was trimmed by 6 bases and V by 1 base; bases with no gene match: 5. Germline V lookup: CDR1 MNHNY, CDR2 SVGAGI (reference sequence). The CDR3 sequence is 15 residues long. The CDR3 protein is CASSYFPGTSNEQFF. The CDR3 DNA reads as TGTGCCAGCAGTTACTTTCCGGGGACTAGCAATGAGCAGTTCTTC.

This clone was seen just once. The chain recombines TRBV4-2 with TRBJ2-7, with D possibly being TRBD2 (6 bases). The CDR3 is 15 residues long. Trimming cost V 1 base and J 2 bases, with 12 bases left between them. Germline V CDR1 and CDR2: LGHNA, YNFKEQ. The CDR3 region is CASSQGGTLAYEQYF. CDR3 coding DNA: TGTGCCAGCAGCCAAGGCGGGACCCTCGCCTACGAGCAGTACTTC.

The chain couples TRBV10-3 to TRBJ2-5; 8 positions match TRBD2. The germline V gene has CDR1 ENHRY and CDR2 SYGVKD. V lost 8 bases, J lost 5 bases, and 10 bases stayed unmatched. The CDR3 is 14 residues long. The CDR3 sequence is CAIAGGGIWETQYF. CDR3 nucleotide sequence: TGTGCCATCGCAGGCGGGGGGATATGGGAGACCCAGTACTTC.

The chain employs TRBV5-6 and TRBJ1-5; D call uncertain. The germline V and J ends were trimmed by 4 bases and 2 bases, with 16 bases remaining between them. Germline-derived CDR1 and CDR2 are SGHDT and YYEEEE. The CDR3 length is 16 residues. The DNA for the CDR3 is TGTGCCAGCAGCCTGGACGGTTTTTCCGGCAATCAGCCCCAGCATTTT. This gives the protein CASSLDGFSGNQPQHF.

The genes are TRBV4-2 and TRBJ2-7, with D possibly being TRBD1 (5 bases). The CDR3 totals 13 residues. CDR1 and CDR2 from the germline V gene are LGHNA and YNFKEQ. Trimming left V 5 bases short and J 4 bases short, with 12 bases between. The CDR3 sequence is CASSIQGRYEQYF. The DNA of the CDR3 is TGTGCCAGCAGCATCCAGGGTCGGTACGAGCAGTACTTC.

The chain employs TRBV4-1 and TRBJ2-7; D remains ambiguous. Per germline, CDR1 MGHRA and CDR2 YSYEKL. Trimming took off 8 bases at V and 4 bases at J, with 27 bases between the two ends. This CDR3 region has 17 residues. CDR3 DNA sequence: TGCGCCAGCCGGACCCTGAAAGACCAAAAGGTCTATTACGAGCAGTACTTC. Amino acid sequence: CASRTLKDQKVYYEQYF.

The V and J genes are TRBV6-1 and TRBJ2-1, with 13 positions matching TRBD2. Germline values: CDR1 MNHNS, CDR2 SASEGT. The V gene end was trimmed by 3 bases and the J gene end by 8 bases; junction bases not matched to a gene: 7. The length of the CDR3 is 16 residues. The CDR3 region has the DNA TGTGCCAGCAGTGACTTCGGGACTAGCGGGAAGTATGAGCAGTTCTTC. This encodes CASSDFGTSGKYEQFF.

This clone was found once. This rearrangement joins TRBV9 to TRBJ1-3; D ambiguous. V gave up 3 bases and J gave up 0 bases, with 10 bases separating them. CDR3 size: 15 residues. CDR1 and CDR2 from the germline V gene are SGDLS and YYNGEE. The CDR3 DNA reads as TGTGCCAGCAGCGCCACCTCGTTCTCTGGAAACACCATATATTTT. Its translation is CASSATSFSGNTIYF.

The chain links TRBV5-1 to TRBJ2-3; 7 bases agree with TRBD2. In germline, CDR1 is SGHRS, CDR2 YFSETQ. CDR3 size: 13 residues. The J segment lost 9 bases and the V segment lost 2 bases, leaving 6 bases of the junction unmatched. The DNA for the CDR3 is TGCGCCAGCAGCTTAGCGGGGACGGGGACGCAGTATTTT. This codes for CASSLAGTGTQYF.

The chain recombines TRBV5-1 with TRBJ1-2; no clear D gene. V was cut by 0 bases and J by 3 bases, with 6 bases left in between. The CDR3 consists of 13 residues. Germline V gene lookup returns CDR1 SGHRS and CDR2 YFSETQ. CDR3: CASSLGLDYGYTF. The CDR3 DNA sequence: TGCGCCAGCAGCTTGGGGTTAGACTATGGCTACACCTTC. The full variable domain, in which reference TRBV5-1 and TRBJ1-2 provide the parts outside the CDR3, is KAGVTQTPRYLIKTRGQQVTLSCSPISGHRSVSWYQQTPGQGLQFLFEYFSETQRNKGNFPGRFSGRQFSNSRSEMNVSTLELGDSALYLCASSLGLDYGYTFGSGTRLTVV.

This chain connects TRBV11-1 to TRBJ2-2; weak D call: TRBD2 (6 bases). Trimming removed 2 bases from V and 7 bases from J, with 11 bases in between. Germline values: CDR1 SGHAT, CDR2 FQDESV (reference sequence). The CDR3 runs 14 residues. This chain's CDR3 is CASSLRPRGGELFF. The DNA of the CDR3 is TGTGCCAGCAGCTTAAGACCGCGGGGCGGGGAGCTGTTTTTT.

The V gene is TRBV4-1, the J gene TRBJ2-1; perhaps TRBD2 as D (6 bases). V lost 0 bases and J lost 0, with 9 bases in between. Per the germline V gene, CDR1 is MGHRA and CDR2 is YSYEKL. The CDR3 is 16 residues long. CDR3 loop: CASSQEVTSSYNEQFF. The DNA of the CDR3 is TGCGCCAGCAGCCAAGAGGTGACTAGCTCCTACAATGAGCAGTTCTTC.

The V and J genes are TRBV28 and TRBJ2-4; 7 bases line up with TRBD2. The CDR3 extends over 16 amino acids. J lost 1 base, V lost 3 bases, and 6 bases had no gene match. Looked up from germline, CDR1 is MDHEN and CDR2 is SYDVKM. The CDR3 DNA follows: TGTGCCAGCAGTTTGGTGGCGGGAGTGGCCAAAAACATTCAGTACTTC. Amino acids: CASSLVAGVAKNIQYF.

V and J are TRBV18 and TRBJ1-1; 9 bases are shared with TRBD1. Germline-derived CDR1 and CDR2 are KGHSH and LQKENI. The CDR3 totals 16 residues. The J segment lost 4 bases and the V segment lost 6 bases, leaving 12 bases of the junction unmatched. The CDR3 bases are TGTGCCAGCTCCCAATCATACAGGGGGCGAACCACTGAAGCTTTCTTT. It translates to CASSQSYRGRTTEAFF.

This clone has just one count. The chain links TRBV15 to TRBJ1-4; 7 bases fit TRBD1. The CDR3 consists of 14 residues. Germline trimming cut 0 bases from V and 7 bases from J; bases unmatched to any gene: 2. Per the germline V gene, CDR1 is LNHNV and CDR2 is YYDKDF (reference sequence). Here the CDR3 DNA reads TGTGCCACCAGCAGAGACGGGACAGTTGAAAAACTGTTTTTT. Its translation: CATSRDGTVEKLFF.

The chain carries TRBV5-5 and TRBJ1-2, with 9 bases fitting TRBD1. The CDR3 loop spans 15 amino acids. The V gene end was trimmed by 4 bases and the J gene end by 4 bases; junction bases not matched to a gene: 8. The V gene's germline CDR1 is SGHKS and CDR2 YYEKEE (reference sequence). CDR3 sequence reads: CASSERDRAVYGYTF. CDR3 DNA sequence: TGTGCCAGCAGCGAGCGGGACAGGGCTGTCTATGGCTACACCTTC.

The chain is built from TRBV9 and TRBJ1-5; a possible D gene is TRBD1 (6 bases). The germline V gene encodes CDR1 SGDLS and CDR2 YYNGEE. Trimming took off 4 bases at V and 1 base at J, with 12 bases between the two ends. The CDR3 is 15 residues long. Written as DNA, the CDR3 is TGTGCCAGCAGCCCCACAGGGAACAGCAATCAGCCCCAGCATTTT. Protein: CASSPTGNSNQPQHF.

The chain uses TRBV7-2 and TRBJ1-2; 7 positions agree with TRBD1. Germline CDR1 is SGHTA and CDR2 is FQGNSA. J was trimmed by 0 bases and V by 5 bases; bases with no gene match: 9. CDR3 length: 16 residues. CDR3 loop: CASSPWTGTSNYGYTF. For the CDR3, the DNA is TGTGCCAGCAGCCCATGGACAGGCACTTCTAACTATGGCTACACCTTC.

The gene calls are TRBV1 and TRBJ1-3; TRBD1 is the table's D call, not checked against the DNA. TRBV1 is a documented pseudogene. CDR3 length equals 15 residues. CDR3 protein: CTRDSDKLSGNTIYF. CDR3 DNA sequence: TGCACCAGAGATTCCGACAAACTCTCTGGAAACACCATATATTTT.

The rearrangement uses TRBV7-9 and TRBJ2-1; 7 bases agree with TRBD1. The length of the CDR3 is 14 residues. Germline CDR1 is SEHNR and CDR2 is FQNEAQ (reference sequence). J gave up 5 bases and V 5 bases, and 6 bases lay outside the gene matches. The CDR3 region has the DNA TGTGCCAGCAGCCCGACAGGGACCCACAATGAGCAGTTCTTC. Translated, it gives CASSPTGTHNEQFF.

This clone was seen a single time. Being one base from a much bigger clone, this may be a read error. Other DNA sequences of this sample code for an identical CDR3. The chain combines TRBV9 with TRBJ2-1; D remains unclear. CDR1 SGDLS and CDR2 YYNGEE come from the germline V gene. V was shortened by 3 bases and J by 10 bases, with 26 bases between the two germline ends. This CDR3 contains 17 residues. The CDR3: CASSDANSGQGMAEQFF. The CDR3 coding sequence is TGTGCCAGCAGCGATGCAAATAGTGGGCAAGGTATGGCGGAGCAGTTCTTC.

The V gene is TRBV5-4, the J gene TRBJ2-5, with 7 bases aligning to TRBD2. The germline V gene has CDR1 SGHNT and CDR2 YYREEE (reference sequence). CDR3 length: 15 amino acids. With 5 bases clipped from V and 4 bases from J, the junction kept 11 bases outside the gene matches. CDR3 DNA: TGTGCCAGCAGTCGCGGGGGTTTCGGGGGAGAGACCCAGTACTTC. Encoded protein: CASSRGGFGGETQYF.

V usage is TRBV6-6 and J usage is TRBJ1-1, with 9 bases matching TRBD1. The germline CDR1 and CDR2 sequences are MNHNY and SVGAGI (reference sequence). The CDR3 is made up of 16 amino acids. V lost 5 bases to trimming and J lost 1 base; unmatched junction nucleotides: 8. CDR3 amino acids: CASSTPDRGTNTEAFF. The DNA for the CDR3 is TGTGCCAGCAGTACCCCCGACAGGGGGACGAACACTGAAGCTTTCTTT.